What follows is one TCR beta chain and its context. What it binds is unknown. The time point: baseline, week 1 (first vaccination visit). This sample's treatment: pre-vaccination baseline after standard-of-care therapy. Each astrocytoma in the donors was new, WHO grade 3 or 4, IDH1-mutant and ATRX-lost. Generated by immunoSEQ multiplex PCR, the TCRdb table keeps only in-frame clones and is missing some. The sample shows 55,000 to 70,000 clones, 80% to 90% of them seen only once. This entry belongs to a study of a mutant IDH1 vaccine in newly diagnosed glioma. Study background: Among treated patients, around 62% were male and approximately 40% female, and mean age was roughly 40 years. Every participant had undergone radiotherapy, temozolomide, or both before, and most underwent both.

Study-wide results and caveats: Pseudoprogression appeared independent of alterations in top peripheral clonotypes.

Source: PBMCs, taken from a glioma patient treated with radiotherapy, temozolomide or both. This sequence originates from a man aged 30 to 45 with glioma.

The chain's CDR3 is CASSAEGNTGELFF. The CDR3 bases are TGTGCCAGCAGTGCGGAGGGGAACACCGGGGAGCTGTTTTTT. The chain links TRBV2 to TRBJ2-2; TRBD2 is a possible D gene (6 bases). The V gene's germline CDR1 is SNHLY and CDR2 FYNNEI. V shed 4 bases and J shed 1 base, with 7 bases lying between them. The CDR3 is made up of 14 amino acids.